This entry describes one T cell receptor beta chain. Its antigen is not identified. Trimming cost V 0 bases and J 7 bases; bases outside gene matches: 5. CDR3 size: 15 residues. Germline V CDR1 and CDR2: MGHRA, YSYEKL. These data are taken from a study of cytomegalovirus exposure and HLA in healthy donors. Study information: The same platform was used for the 130 or so validation repertoires as for the roughly 660 first-cohort repertoires, as reported in a later analysis. Study-wide results and limits: TCR clusters originating in the first cohort tended to co-occur in the roughly 130 validation repertoires, according to a later analysis. Cytomegalovirus association was listed for 150 to 200 TCR beta chains.

Assay: immunoSEQ multiplex PCR; the TCRdb copy retains only in-frame clones and omits some. The sample carries roughly 56,000 clones, about 92% recorded once. The donors formed part of the 120-subject validation cohort, distinct from the 666-subject first cohort. The sample taken for sequencing was PBMCs. The rearrangement joins TRBV4-1 to TRBJ1-5, with 8 bases aligning to TRBD1. The source is a woman aged 18-29 years in good health and CMV-seropositive. CDR3 protein: CASSQEGQGRQPQHF. CDR3 DNA: TGCGCCAGCAGCCAAGAAGGACAGGGCCGACAGCCCCAGCATTTT.